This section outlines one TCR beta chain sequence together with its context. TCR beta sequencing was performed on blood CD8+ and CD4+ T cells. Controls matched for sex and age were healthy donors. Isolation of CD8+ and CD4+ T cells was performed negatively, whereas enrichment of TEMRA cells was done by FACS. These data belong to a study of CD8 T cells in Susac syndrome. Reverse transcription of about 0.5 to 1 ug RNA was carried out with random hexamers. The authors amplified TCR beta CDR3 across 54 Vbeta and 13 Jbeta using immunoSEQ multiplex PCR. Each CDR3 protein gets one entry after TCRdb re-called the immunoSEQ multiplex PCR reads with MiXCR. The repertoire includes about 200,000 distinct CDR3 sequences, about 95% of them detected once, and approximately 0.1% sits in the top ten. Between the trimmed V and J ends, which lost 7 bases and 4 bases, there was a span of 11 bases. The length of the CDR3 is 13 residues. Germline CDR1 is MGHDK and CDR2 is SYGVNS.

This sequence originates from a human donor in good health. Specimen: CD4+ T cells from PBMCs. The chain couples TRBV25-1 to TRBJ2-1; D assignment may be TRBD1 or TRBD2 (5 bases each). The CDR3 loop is CASTLGPYNEQFF. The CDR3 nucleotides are TGTGCCAGCACCCTGGGACCGTACAATGAGCAGTTCTTC.